This T cell receptor delta chain was observed in a study of γδ T cells in repeated Plasmodium falciparum infection. About the study: Age- and gender-matched Australian children served as comparison for malaria-exposed Malian children. Four controlled malaria infections with P. falciparum NF54 spanned less than 800 days.

This clone has a count of ten or more. Antigen specificity is unknown. At residue 9, the DNA translation does not agree with TCRdb's protein; the protein displayed here is the one encoded by the DNA. Vgamma9/Vdelta2+ and Vdelta2-negative gammadelta T cells were flow-sorted from PBMC for bulk sequencing. TCRdb made new clone calls on the multiplex PCR reads using CATT. The top ten clones hold approximately 8.6% of a sample with tens of thousands of delta-chain clones, 1.5% to 2% of them seen once. Germline values: CDR1 GEAIGNYY, CDR2 EKD. This CDR3 contains 19 residues. The trim removed 3 bases at V and 1 base at J, leaving 18 bases unmatched. Study findings and constraints: In Vdelta2-negative, largely Vdelta1+, gammadelta repertoires, repeated controlled infections appeared to drive clonal selection waves. Malian children's Vdelta2-negative repertoires appeared more expanded and less diverse than Australians'.

Source material: gamma-delta T cells from blood. The genes are TRDV2 and TRDJ1; TRDD3 matches 8 bases. The clonotype comes from a pool of human donors (malaria-infected and uninfected, not separated). This CDR3 is CACDGPLGGTRVVTDKLIF. CDR3 coding DNA: TGTGCCTGTGACGGCCCACTGGGGGGTACGCGGGTGGTCACCGATAAACTCATCTTT.